The 18 T cell receptor beta chains given below trace back to one sample, sequenced in a study of Tregs in tolerant kidney transplant recipients. Libraries were prepared by immunoSEQ multiplex PCR; TCRdb keeps only in-frame clonotypes and omits some of them. The sample is made up of more than 10,000 clones, and the top ten hold 26% of it. Mixed chimerism was transient after nonmyeloablative marrow transplants from related graft donors. The starting material was CD8+ T cells from blood (PBMCs), obtained 24 months after the transplant. The receptor set was obtained from a human patient who received a combined kidney and bone marrow transplant. Some T cells may have originated in the graft donor.

Turning to this clone: The observed sequence ends 3 residues before the CDR3 terminus, with the missing tail filled in from the germline J gene. V is TRBV19 and J is TRBJ1-1; TRBD1 aligns across 12 bases. Germline CDR1 is LNHDA and CDR2 is SQIVND (reference sequence). The CDR3 length is 16 residues. The ends lost 6 bases at V and 3 bases at J; junction bases unmatched: 8. The sequenced CDR3 bases are TGTGCCAGTAGCGGGACAGGGGGCGTTGGCCACACTGAA. Its translation is CASSGTGGVGHTE. The whole CDR3 reads CASSGTGGVGHTEAFF.

As to this clone: The read stops 3 residues short of the end of the CDR3; the missing end is completed from the germline J gene. This chain connects TRBV2 to TRBJ2-3; 10 bases align to TRBD2. CDR3 length: 18 amino acids. Per the germline V gene, CDR1 is SNHLY and CDR2 is FYNNEI. With V trimmed by 4 bases and J by 1 base, 11 bases remained unmatched. The CDR3 is CASSVPSGSGVGTDTQYF. The DNA read from the CDR3 is TGTGCCAGCAGTGTCCCTAGCGGGAGTGGAGTGGGCACAGATACG. Full variable domain (outside the CDR3, taken from reference TRBV2 and TRBJ2-3): EPEVTQTPSHQVTQMGQEVILRCVPISNHLYFYWYRQILGQKVEFLVSFYNNEISEKSEIFDDQFSVERPDGSNFTLKIRSTKLEDSAMYFCASSVPSGSGVGTDTQYFGPGTRLTVL.

About this clone: The read is 3 residues too short to cover the CDR3 end, so that end is filled in from the germline J gene. This chain connects TRBV5-4 to TRBJ2-6; TRBD1 might be the D (5 bases). The CDR3 extends over 15 amino acids. V lost 5 bases and J 2 bases, leaving 11 bases between the germline ends. Germline CDR1 is SGHNT and CDR2 is YYREEE (reference sequence). The CDR3 loop is CASSFEGAGANVLTF. CDR3 DNA (partial): TGTGCCAGCAGTTTTGAAGGGGCTGGGGCCAACGTC. The full variable domain, completed using reference TRBV5-4 and TRBJ2-6, is ETGVTQSPTHLIKTRGQQVTLRCSSQSGHNTVSWYQQALGQGPQFIFQYYREEENGRGNFPPRFSGLQFPNYSSELNVNALELDDSALYLCASSFEGAGANVLTFGAGSRLTVL.

Details on this clone: The CDR3 end is not reached by the read, which stops 3 residues before it; the germline J gene fills it in. The V gene is TRBV7-1, the J gene TRBJ2-4; tentative D call: TRBD2 (5 bases). TRBV7-1 is marked as an open reading frame, function uncertain. Trimming took 3 bases from V and 3 from J, leaving 30 bases between them. This CDR3 has 21 amino acids. The CDR3 bases that were read are TGTGCCAGCAGCTCTTTCGTCGGGGAATTTTACTCCCTAGATGACAAAAACATT. As protein: CASSSFVGEFYSLDDKNI. Given in full, the CDR3 is CASSSFVGEFYSLDDKNIQYF.

CDR3 sequence: CASSGFSGNTIYF. The CDR3 DNA, read in part, is TGTGCCAGCAGTGGCTTTTCTGGAAACACC. V and J are TRBV13 and TRBJ1-3; D is unresolved. The read gets to within 3 residues of the CDR3 end, and the germline J gene fills in the rest. Germline loops: CDR1 PRHDT, CDR2 FYEKMQ (reference sequence). The CDR3 consists of 13 residues. The V end lost 6 bases, the J end lost 1 base, and 7 bases lay between the germline ends.

With respect to this clone: Read data end 3 residues before the CDR3 end; the end is taken from the germline J gene. This chain connects TRBV20-1 to TRBJ2-7, with D perhaps matching TRBD2 (6 bases). In germline, CDR1 is DFQATT, CDR2 SNEGSKA (reference sequence). The CDR3 contains 12 residues. V gave up 7 bases and J gave up 1 base, with 11 bases separating them. CDR3 region: CSVGGSSYEQYF. CDR3 DNA (partial): TGCAGTGTCGGGGGATCTTCCTACGAG.

On this clone: The read is 3 residues too short to cover the CDR3 end, so that end is filled in from the germline J gene. The J gene is TRBJ2-5, the V gene TRBV4-1, with D possibly matching TRBD1 (5 bases). The CDR3 length is 14 residues. Germline loops: CDR1 MGHRA, CDR2 YSYEKL. V gave up 5 bases and J gave up 1 base, with 11 bases separating them. The CDR3 bases that were read are TGCGCCAGCAGCTTCCTCGACAGCCAAGAGACC. The encoded protein is CASSFLDSQET. In full, the CDR3 is CASSFLDSQETQYF.

Concerning this clone: From the germline J gene comes the end of the CDR3, since the read stops 3 residues before it. The chain employs TRBV11-2 and TRBJ2-1; 9 bases are a match to TRBD2. The germline gives CDR1 SGHAT, CDR2 FQNNGV. J was trimmed by 4 bases and V by 7 bases; bases with no gene match: 8. There are 15 residues in the CDR3. The CDR3 reads CASTEGLAIYNEQFF. The CDR3 bases that were read are TGTGCCAGCACCGAGGGACTAGCCATTTACAATGAG.

Concerning this clone: The DNA ends 3 residues before the CDR3 does, and the rest of the CDR3 is filled in from the germline J gene. The genes are TRBV7-3 and TRBJ2-6, with 7 nucleotides matching TRBD1. The CDR3 has 17 amino acids. The V gene's germline CDR1 is SGHTA and CDR2 FQGTGA. Trimming cost V 8 bases and J 0 bases; bases outside gene matches: 10. Partial CDR3 DNA: TGTGCCAGCTCCCTAGGGGGCTCCTTCTCTGGGGCCAACGTC. It translates to CASSLGGSFSGANV. The entire CDR3 sequence reads CASSLGGSFSGANVLTF.

With regard to this clone: The CDR3 end falls 3 residues outside the read, so it is completed with the germline J gene. The genes are TRBV11-3 and TRBJ2-5, with TRBD2 identical over 13 bases. The CDR3 is made up of 15 amino acids. Looked up from germline, CDR1 is SGHNT and CDR2 is YENEEA. V lost 5 bases, J lost 2 bases, and 2 bases stayed unmatched. The sequenced CDR3 bases are TGTGCCAGCAGCCTGGGACTAGCGGGACAAGAGACC. Protein sequence: CASSLGLAGQET. The CDR3 reads in full as CASSLGLAGQETQYF.

A note on this clone: The read halts 3 residues ahead of the CDR3 end, with the missing end drawn from the germline J gene. The chain recombines TRBV20-1 with TRBJ2-7; 8 nucleotides match TRBD2. The CDR3 contains 15 residues. After removal of 1 base from V and 0 bases from J, the junction contained 5 bases not matched to a gene. Germline values: CDR1 DFQATT, CDR2 SNEGSKA (reference sequence). The CDR3 protein is CSARVSGTSSYEQYF. The CDR3 DNA, read in part, is TGCAGTGCTAGAGTTAGCGGGACGAGCTCCTACGAG.

About this clone itself: The CDR3 end lies 3 residues beyond the end of the read and is filled in from the germline J gene. The rearrangement joins TRBV19 to TRBJ2-5; D is unclear. Between the trimmed V and J ends, which lost 2 bases and 4 bases, there was a span of 5 bases. This CDR3 comprises 12 residues. In germline, CDR1 is LNHDA, CDR2 SQIVND (reference sequence). CDR3 bases read: TGTGCCAGTAGTATACTGTCAGAGACC. It codes for CASSILSET. The whole CDR3 reads CASSILSETQYF.

In regard to this clone: The read ends 3 residues early relative to the CDR3; the germline J gene fills the gap. The chain carries TRBV19 and TRBJ1-1; a weak D match, TRBD1 (6 bases). The CDR3 sequence is 12 residues long. V lost 5 bases, J lost 6 bases, and 10 bases lay in between. Germline lookup yields CDR1 LNHDA and CDR2 SQIVND (reference sequence). The CDR3 loop is CASSPRTAEAFF. Partial CDR3 DNA: TGTGCCAGTAGTCCGAGGACAGCTGAA.

As regards this clone: The CDR3 end lies 3 residues beyond the end of the read and is filled in from the germline J gene. The chain joins TRBV7-9 to TRBJ2-5; 9 bases are a match to TRBD2. Looked up from germline, CDR1 is SEHNR and CDR2 is FQNEAQ (reference sequence). V was clipped by 4 bases and J by 3 bases; unmatched bases: 6. This CDR3 is 15 amino acids long. The part of the CDR3 DNA that was read is TGTGCCAGCAGCTCTTTAGCGGGAGTGGAAGAGACC. This sequence encodes CASSSLAGVEET. The full CDR3 protein reads CASSSLAGVEETQYF.

The DNA read from the CDR3 is TGTGCCAGCAGTTTACTGAGGGGGGGAGAGACC. Amino acids: CASSLLRGGET. In full, the CDR3 reads CASSLLRGGETQYF. V usage is TRBV28 and J usage is TRBJ2-5; D might be TRBD2 (7 bases). Read coverage stops 3 residues before the CDR3 terminus; the germline J gene supplies the remainder. This CDR3 spans 14 amino acids. In germline, CDR1 is MDHEN, CDR2 SYDVKM. Trimming stripped 2 bases from V and 4 bases from J, with 11 bases between.

As to this clone: The CDR3 is cut off 3 residues early in the read; its end comes from the germline J gene. The rearrangement links TRBV19 to TRBJ2-1, with a possible D match to TRBD2 (6 bases). Per the germline V gene, CDR1 is LNHDA and CDR2 is SQIVND (reference sequence). The V end was cut by 3 bases, the J end by 4 bases, with 13 bases between. This CDR3 is built from 15 residues. CDR3 bases read: TGTGCCAGTAGTATCGATGGGGGGACGTACAATGAG. It yields the protein CASSIDGGTYNE. Given in full, the CDR3 is CASSIDGGTYNEQFF.

Of note for this clone: At one of its ends the junction is not consistent with the germline gene, which may arise from a read error. Read sequence stops 3 residues before the CDR3 end, and the germline J gene provides the missing end. This rearrangement joins TRBV4-2 to TRBJ2-7; 7 bases agree with TRBD2. From germline, CDR1 is LGHNA and CDR2 YNFKEQ. This CDR3 is built from 17 residues. CDR3 amino acids: CASSQERGTAGTYEQYF. CDR3 DNA, as far as it was read: TGCGCCAGCAGCCAGGAACGGGGTACAGCGGGAACCTACGAG.

In the case of this clone: The CDR3 end lies 3 residues beyond the end of the read and is filled in from the germline J gene. The chain combines TRBV28 with TRBJ2-7, with TRBD2 matching 13 bases. Looked up from germline, CDR1 is MDHEN and CDR2 is SYDVKM. CDR3 length: 15 residues. Germline trimming cut 5 bases from V and 1 base from J; bases unmatched to any gene: 2. Here the CDR3 reads CASSPGLAGSYEQYF. CDR3 DNA, as far as it was read: TGTGCCAGCAGTCCGGGACTAGCGGGGTCCTACGAG.